The next 20 T cell receptor beta chains were all read from a single sample in a study of STAT5B mutations in CD4+ large granular lymphocyte leukemia. Measured with immunoSEQ multiplex PCR; TCRdb has only the in-frame clones, and not every one. The sample has fewer than 50,000 clones, 80% to 90% seen once; the top ten hold about 2.5%. The sample comprised CD4+ T cells from blood buffy coats. All receptors come from a human donor in good health.

This clone was seen more than once but under ten times. The chain recombines TRBV11-2 with TRBJ1-2, with 9 bases lining up with TRBD1. This CDR3 is 16 amino acids long. Germline V gene data show CDR1 as SGHAT and CDR2 as FQNNGV. J lost 8 bases, V lost 3 bases, and 13 bases had no gene match. The CDR3 DNA reads TGTGCCAGCAGCTTGGGTCCGGGACAGGGAATTTACGGCTACACCTTC. Protein sequence: CASSLGPGQGIYGYTF.

This clone occurred once. The rearrangement links TRBV6-6 to TRBJ2-7; a possible D gene is TRBD1 (6 bases). CDR3 size: 14 residues. CDR1 and CDR2 from the germline V gene are MNHNY and SVGAGI (reference sequence). V was cut by 3 bases and J by 2 bases, with 11 bases left in between. CDR3 coding DNA: TGTGCCAGCAGTTATCAGGGGCCGCCCTACGAGCAGTACTTC. Translation gives CASSYQGPPYEQYF.

The chain has TRBV15 and TRBJ1-2; TRBD1 is a possible D gene (5 bases). The CDR3 runs to 16 residues. With 0 bases removed from V and 8 bases from J, the gap between germline ends came to 19 bases. Germline CDR1 and CDR2: LNHNV and YYDKDF (reference sequence). CDR3 loop: CATSRDLAGILSGYTF. The DNA for the CDR3 is TGTGCCACCAGCAGAGATCTGGCAGGGATACTATCAGGCTACACCTTC.

The chain is built from TRBV5-4 and TRBJ2-7, with 8 bases aligning to TRBD2. CDR1 and CDR2 from the germline V gene are SGHNT and YYREEE (reference sequence). The CDR3 extends over 15 amino acids. The V gene end was trimmed by 1 base and the J gene end by 7 bases; junction bases not matched to a gene: 10. The CDR3 nucleotides are TGTGCCAGCAGCTTGAGACTAGCGAAAATGAGGGAGCAGTACTTC. This sequence encodes CASSLRLAKMREQYF.

This chain connects TRBV15 to TRBJ2-5; maybe TRBD1 (6 bases). Germline V gene lookup returns CDR1 LNHNV and CDR2 YYDKDF (reference sequence). V lost 5 bases, J lost 6 bases, and 16 bases lay in between. This CDR3 contains 14 residues. The CDR3 nucleotides read TGTGCCACCAGCCCCCAGGAGTGGGGGCAGACCCAGTACTTC. Protein: CATSPQEWGQTQYF.

This clone was seen only a few times. J is TRBJ2-4 and V is TRBV19; D perhaps matches TRBD1 (6 bases). Trimming shortened V by 3 bases and J by 9 bases, and 18 bases separated the two germline ends. CDR1 LNHDA and CDR2 SQIVND come from the germline V gene (reference sequence). The CDR3 contains 15 residues. The CDR3 DNA is TGTGCCAGTAGTATTGAGGTCGACCTAGGGGGCATTCAGTACTTC. Encoded protein: CASSIEVDLGGIQYF.

This CDR3 reads CASSLGTFMNTEAFF. The CDR3 DNA sequence: TGCGCCAGCAGCTTGGGGACTTTCATGAACACTGAAGCTTTCTTT. This chain links TRBV5-1 with TRBJ1-1; D is unresolved. Germline V lookup: CDR1 SGHRS, CDR2 YFSETQ. V was clipped by 0 bases and J by 0 bases, with 9 bases between them. This CDR3 region has 15 residues.

The J gene is TRBJ1-2, the V gene TRBV6-5; possible D gene TRBD1, 5 bases. Trimming removed 0 bases from V and 4 bases from J, with 9 bases in between. Germline CDR1 MNHEY, CDR2 SVGAGI. The length of the CDR3 is 14 residues. CDR3 residues: CASSYSYRSYGYTF. As DNA, the CDR3 is TGTGCCAGCAGTTACTCTTACAGGAGCTATGGCTACACCTTC.

This chain connects TRBV7-9 to TRBJ1-1; TRBD1 might be the D (6 bases). Trimming pared 4 bases from V and 0 bases from J, leaving 12 bases between. Germline V gives CDR1 SEHNR, CDR2 FQNEAQ (reference sequence). The CDR3 covers 15 residues. Here the CDR3 DNA reads TGTGCCAGCAGCTCTCCTACAGGGATGAACACTGAAGCTTTCTTT. It is translated as CASSSPTGMNTEAFF.

This clone was seen more than once but under ten times. V gene TRBV18 combines with J gene TRBJ1-5; TRBD1 might be the D (5 bases). Germline CDR1 is KGHSH and CDR2 is LQKENI. This CDR3 is 16 amino acids long. V lost 3 bases and J 7 bases, leaving 19 bases between the germline ends. The CDR3 spells CASSPRGPGDGQPQHF. The CDR3, as DNA: TGTGCCAGCTCACCTCGGGGTCCGGGGGATGGACAGCCCCAGCATTTT. Full variable domain (outside the CDR3, taken from reference TRBV18 and TRBJ1-5): NAGVMQNPRHLVRRRGQEARLRCSPMKGHSHVYWYRQLPEEGLKFMVYLQKENIIDESGMPKERFSAEFPKEGPSILRIQQVVRGDSAAYFCASSPRGPGDGQPQHFGDGTRLSIL.

V is TRBV5-4 and J is TRBJ1-2; 7 nucleotides match TRBD1. The CDR3 runs to 16 residues. V lost 3 bases to trimming and J lost 8 bases; unmatched junction nucleotides: 16. The germline V gene has CDR1 SGHNT and CDR2 YYREEE (reference sequence). The CDR3 loop is CASSSLNRGGSGGYTF. The DNA for the CDR3 is TGTGCCAGCAGCTCTTTAAATCGAGGGGGCTCGGGGGGCTACACCTTC.

This clone came up once. The chain links TRBV28 to TRBJ1-1; TRBD1 matches 9 bases. The CDR3 spans 16 residues. The V gene's germline CDR1 is MDHEN and CDR2 SYDVKM. Trimming at V came to 7 bases and at J to 1 base, leaving 10 bases not matched to a gene. CDR3 coding DNA: TGTGCCAGCAATACTGCCGGGACAGGGAAGAACACTGAAGCTTTCTTT. This gives the protein CASNTAGTGKNTEAFF.

The genes are TRBV19 and TRBJ2-7; D is perhaps TRBD1 or TRBD2 (5 bases each). There are 13 residues in the CDR3. CDR1 LNHDA and CDR2 SQIVND come from the germline V gene (reference sequence). V lost 8 bases to trimming and J lost 7 bases, with 18 bases between them. The CDR3 loop reads CASSRDLRGEQYF. The CDR3 region has the DNA TGTGCCAGTTCGAGGGACCTCCGGGGAGAGCAGTACTTC.

This clone was recorded only once. The chain is built from TRBV10-3 and TRBJ1-1; 8 positions agree with TRBD1. J was trimmed by 1 base and V by 10 bases; bases with no gene match: 5. The length of the CDR3 is 13 residues. CDR1 ENHRY and CDR2 SYGVKD come from the germline V gene. The CDR3 sequence is CASAGQGNTEAFF. The CDR3, as DNA: TGTGCCAGCGCCGGACAGGGGAACACTGAAGCTTTCTTT.

The chain combines TRBV27 with TRBJ2-5, with a tentative D call TRBD1 (5 bases). This CDR3 contains 12 residues. Germline CDR1 MNHEY, CDR2 SMNVEV (reference sequence). The V end was cut by 5 bases, the J end by 9 bases, with 13 bases between. The CDR3 loop is CASSPTLGAQYF. CDR3 bases: TGTGCCAGCAGTCCAACTTTAGGGGCCCAGTACTTC.

This chain connects TRBV19 to TRBJ2-6; D perhaps matches TRBD1 (6 bases). The ends were cut back, 7 bases at V and 0 bases at J, with 19 bases in the middle. There are 18 residues in the CDR3. CDR1 and CDR2 from the germline V gene are LNHDA and SQIVND (reference sequence). CDR3 in amino acids: CASTKKGTPISGANVLTF. The CDR3 nucleotides read TGTGCCAGTACTAAGAAGGGGACACCCATCTCTGGGGCCAACGTCCTGACTTTC.

This CDR3 reads CASSGASASSYNEQFF. The CDR3 DNA reads TGTGCCAGCAGTGGGGCTAGCGCAAGCTCCTACAATGAGCAGTTCTTC. V and J are TRBV2 and TRBJ2-1; possible D gene TRBD2, 6 bases. From germline, CDR1 is SNHLY and CDR2 FYNNEI. Trimming shortened V by 4 bases and J by 0 bases, and 13 bases separated the two germline ends. This CDR3 has 16 residues.

The chain uses TRBV25-1 and TRBJ2-7; D is undetermined. CDR1 and CDR2 (germline): MGHDK, SYGVNS. The CDR3 consists of 11 residues. Trimming left V 5 bases short and J 6 bases short, with 8 bases between. DNA for the CDR3: TGTGCCAGCAGTAAGGTCGGCGAGCAGTACTTC. This encodes CASSKVGEQYF.

V is TRBV6-6 and J is TRBJ1-1, with a possible D match to TRBD1 (5 bases). V was shortened by 7 bases and J by 5 bases, with 14 bases between the two germline ends. CDR1 is MNHNY and CDR2 is SVGAGI in the germline V gene (reference sequence). The CDR3 length is 13 residues. CDR3 loop: CASTGAGGTEAFF. For the CDR3, the DNA is TGTGCCAGCACCGGGGCCGGGGGGACTGAAGCTTTCTTT.

This sequence joins TRBV11-1 and TRBJ2-7, with D unresolved. V lost 1 base and J lost 6, with 16 bases in between. The CDR3 is 15 residues long. Germline V gives CDR1 SGHAT, CDR2 FQDESV (reference sequence). CDR3 coding DNA: TGTGCCAGCAGCTTAGTCTATGCGAGCAGGAGCGAGCAGTACTTC. It is translated as CASSLVYASRSEQYF.